Shown below are 32 T cell receptor beta chains from a single sample sequenced in a study of CD8 T cells in ankylosing spondylitis. TCRdb re-called the 5' RACE reads with MiXCR, one entry per CDR3 protein. The sample has some 250,000 distinct CDR3 sequences, 20% to 30% seen once. Sequencing input: blood, either unsorted or a sorted T cell fraction (not recorded which). All receptors come from a male donor with ankylosing spondylitis or in good health (not recorded which).

This rearrangement joins TRBV30 to TRBJ2-5; 7 bases fit TRBD1. The CDR3 consists of 12 residues. The V gene end was trimmed by 8 bases and the J gene end by 7 bases; junction bases not matched to a gene: 10. Germline-derived CDR1 and CDR2 are GTSNPN and SVGIG (reference sequence). The CDR3 DNA sequence: TGTGCCCGAGAGACAGGGACCGGGACCCAGTACTTC. Translation: CARETGTGTQYF.

CDR3 coding DNA: TGCAGCGCCAGGACGGGCGACGAGACCCAGTACTTC. Translating gives CSARTGDETQYF. V and J are TRBV29-1 and TRBJ2-5, with D unclear. This CDR3 is 12 amino acids long. Between the trimmed V and J ends, which lost 7 bases and 5 bases, there was a span of 14 bases. The germline CDR1 and CDR2 sequences are SQVTM and ANQGSEA.

There are a few counts of this clonotype. V is TRBV20-1 and J is TRBJ1-6, with D perhaps TRBD1 (5 bases). The CDR3 loop spans 13 amino acids. V was clipped by 3 bases and J by 9 bases, with 12 bases between them. Germline CDR1 is DFQATT and CDR2 is SNEGSKA (reference sequence). The DNA for the CDR3 is TGCAGTGCTAGTTCCGACAGACTTTCACCCCTCCACTTT. This sequence encodes CSASSDRLSPLHF.

This clonotype came up many times. This chain connects TRBV20-1 to TRBJ2-7, with a weak D call TRBD1 (6 bases). This CDR3 comprises 13 residues. The germline V gene has CDR1 DFQATT and CDR2 SNEGSKA (reference sequence). V was trimmed by 4 bases and J by 2 bases, leaving 12 bases between them. As DNA, the CDR3 is TGCAGTGCTACGGACAGTTCCCCCTACGAGCAGTACTTC. Encoded protein: CSATDSSPYEQYF.

This clonotype showed up many times. This sequence joins TRBV20-1 and TRBJ2-1; the D is unclear. Germline V gives CDR1 DFQATT, CDR2 SNEGSKA (reference sequence). This CDR3 is built from 9 residues. V lost 5 bases and J lost 9, with 5 bases in between. CDR3 region: CSAGPEQFF. The CDR3 DNA sequence: TGCAGTGCTGGTCCTGAGCAGTTCTTC.

The chain joins TRBV20-1 to TRBJ1-4, with 11 bases matching TRBD1. V lost 2 bases and J lost 8; bases outside the gene matches: 10. Germline lookup yields CDR1 DFQATT and CDR2 SNEGSKA (reference sequence). The CDR3 loop spans 16 amino acids. The CDR3 region is CSARTGTGGSGEKLFF. The DNA for the CDR3 is TGCAGTGCTAGAACCGGGACAGGGGGAAGTGGCGAAAAACTGTTTTTT.

Ten or more counts support this clonotype. The chain is built from TRBV7-3 and TRBJ2-2; a weak D match, TRBD1 (5 bases). The CDR3 has 15 amino acids. The germline gives CDR1 SGHTA, CDR2 FQGTGA. Trimming removed 4 bases from V and 6 bases from J, with 15 bases in between. CDR3: CASSSYRGYAGELFF. The CDR3 nucleotides are TGTGCCAGCAGCTCCTATAGGGGATACGCCGGGGAGCTGTTTTTT.

The table lists this clonotype with many counts. The chain links TRBV20-1 to TRBJ2-7; D gene ambiguous. Germline V gene sequence: CDR1 DFQATT, CDR2 SNEGSKA (reference sequence). The CDR3 is 12 amino acids. The V end was cut by 7 bases, the J end by 5 bases, with 15 bases between. The CDR3, as DNA: TGCAGTGTTACGACACGATGGGACGAGCAGTACTTC. It encodes CSVTTRWDEQYF.

This clonotype showed up many times. V usage is TRBV7-2 and J usage is TRBJ2-3, with D unclear. The CDR3 has 12 amino acids. Trimming removed 2 bases at V and 6 bases at J, with 6 bases between. Looked up from germline, CDR1 is SGHTA and CDR2 is FQGNSA. The DNA for the CDR3 is TGTGCCAGCAGCTTATTCTCGGATACGCAGTATTTT. Translated, it gives CASSLFSDTQYF.

J is TRBJ2-7 and V is TRBV15, with D tentatively TRBD2 (6 bases). Trimming shortened V by 3 bases and J by 7 bases, and 13 bases separated the two germline ends. Germline V gene data show CDR1 as LNHNV and CDR2 as YYDKDF (reference sequence). The CDR3 totals 13 residues. CDR3 coding DNA: TGTGCCACCAGCAGGACCAGGGCGGGGGAGCAGTACTTC. It yields the protein CATSRTRAGEQYF.

Ten or more counts support this clonotype. The chain has TRBV2 and TRBJ1-5; 7 nucleotides line up with TRBD1. This CDR3 is built from 14 residues. CDR1 is SNHLY, CDR2 FYNNEI, per germline. The junction had 7 bases not matched to a gene; V was cut back by 4 bases and J by 7 bases. The CDR3 sequence: CASSGEGGRQPQHF. CDR3 in DNA: TGTGCCAGCAGTGGGGAAGGGGGCAGGCAGCCCCAGCATTTT.

In its sample, this clonotype was seen a few times. The chain recombines TRBV20-1 with TRBJ2-1, with 7 bases identical to TRBD2. Germline V CDR1 and CDR2: DFQATT, SNEGSKA (reference sequence). The V gene end was trimmed by 6 bases and the J gene end by 0 bases; junction bases not matched to a gene: 14. The CDR3 extends over 17 amino acids. The CDR3 is CSADVRLGGGSYNEQFF. Written as DNA, the CDR3 is TGCAGTGCGGACGTTCGGTTGGGGGGGGGCTCCTACAATGAGCAGTTCTTC.

This clonotype was seen more than once but under ten times. This sequence joins TRBV24-1 and TRBJ2-1; no reliable D call. V was trimmed by 3 bases and J by 7 bases, leaving 9 bases between them. CDR1 and CDR2 from the germline V gene are KGHDR and SFDVKD. The CDR3 has 13 residues. The CDR3 coding sequence is TGTGCCACCAGTGATCGCTATCGAAATGAGCAGTTCTTC. Its translation is CATSDRYRNEQFF.

With regard to this clonotype: One junction end disagrees with the germline gene, perhaps due to a read error. This chain links TRBV20-1 with TRBJ2-3, with 9 nucleotides matching TRBD2. Germline V lookup: CDR1 DFQATT, CDR2 SNEGSKA (reference sequence). This CDR3 has 14 residues. The CDR3 protein is CSARAGLAGDKQYF. The CDR3 nucleotides are TGCAGTGCTAGAGCGGGACTAGCTGGAGATAAGCAGTATTTT.

The J gene is TRBJ1-2, the V gene TRBV3-1, with D possibly TRBD1 on 5 matching bases. CDR1 and CDR2 (germline): LGHDT, YNNKEL (reference sequence). V shed 1 base and J shed 1 base, with 19 bases lying between them. This CDR3 has 18 residues. The CDR3 DNA sequence: TGTGCCAGCAGCCAAGCTCTGGGGTGGGGACTGGGTAACTATGGCTACACCTTC. This sequence encodes CASSQALGWGLGNYGYTF.

There are many counts of this clonotype. The rearrangement links TRBV5-5 to TRBJ2-3; D ambiguous. V gave up 1 base and J gave up 3 bases, with 3 bases separating them. The CDR3 sequence is 12 residues long. In germline, CDR1 is SGHKS, CDR2 YYEKEE (reference sequence). The CDR3 DNA follows: TGTGCCAGCAGCTTGTGGACAGATACGCAGTATTTT. Translated: CASSLWTDTQYF. Full variable domain (rest looked up from reference TRBV5-5 and TRBJ2-3): DAGVTQSPTHLIKTRGQQVTLRCSPISGHKSVSWYQQVLGQGPQFIFQYYEKEERGRGNFPDRFSARQFPNYSSELNVNALLLGDSALYLCASSLWTDTQYFGPGTRLTVL.

This clonotype was found many times. The chain links TRBV29-1 to TRBJ2-4; D is possibly TRBD2 (5 bases). Germline CDR1 is SQVTM and CDR2 is ANQGSEA. The CDR3 is 13 amino acids. V lost 3 bases to trimming and J lost 1 base, with 7 bases between them. The CDR3 sequence is CSVDGGAKNIQYF. In DNA form, the CDR3 reads TGCAGCGTTGATGGCGGGGCCAAAAACATTCAGTACTTC. Combining the CDR3 with reference TRBV29-1 and TRBJ2-4 gives the whole variable domain SAVISQKPSRDICQRGTSLTIQCQVDSQVTMMFWYRQQPGQSLTLIATANQGSEATYESGFVIDKFPISRPNLTFSTLTVSNMSPEDSSIYLCSVDGGAKNIQYFGAGTRLSVL.

The chain combines TRBV6-5 with TRBJ2-3; unclear D gene. The CDR3 consists of 15 residues. In germline, CDR1 is MNHEY, CDR2 SVGAGI. V gave up 2 bases and J gave up 1 base, with 10 bases separating them. The DNA of the CDR3 is TGTGCCAGCAGTTACGAGGCAGCCGGCACAGATACGCAGTATTTT. Translation: CASSYEAAGTDTQYF.

The chain couples TRBV20-1 to TRBJ2-5, with TRBD2 matching over 7 bases. CDR1 is DFQATT, CDR2 SNEGSKA, per germline (reference sequence). The CDR3 has 15 residues. J lost 1 base, V lost 4 bases, and 9 bases had no gene match. The CDR3 DNA reads as TGCAGTGCTACCTTTGGGGCGGGGGTCCAAGAGACCCAGTACTTC. It is translated as CSATFGAGVQETQYF.

This clonotype was seen just once. The rearrangement links TRBV7-2 to TRBJ2-1, with D unclear. The V end lost 1 base, the J end lost 8 bases, and 6 bases lay between the germline ends. CDR1 is SGHTA and CDR2 is FQGNSA in the germline V gene. This CDR3 comprises 12 residues. The CDR3 DNA reads TGTGCCAGCAGCTTAGACTTCGATGAGCAGTTCTTC. As protein: CASSLDFDEQFF.

This clonotype was observed many times. The rearrangement joins TRBV29-1 to TRBJ2-3, with D maybe TRBD2 (6 bases). The CDR3 extends over 14 amino acids. The germline V and J ends were trimmed by 3 bases and 4 bases, with 14 bases remaining between them. In germline, CDR1 is SQVTM, CDR2 ANQGSEA. The CDR3 spells CSVEEGRSPDTQYF. The CDR3 region has the DNA TGCAGCGTTGAGGAGGGAAGATCTCCAGATACGCAGTATTTT.

This clonotype has a count of ten or more. The chain joins TRBV9 to TRBJ1-1; 7 bases agree with TRBD1. Germline V lookup: CDR1 SGDLS, CDR2 YYNGEE. The CDR3 runs to 15 residues. The V gene end was trimmed by 0 bases and the J gene end by 3 bases; junction bases not matched to a gene: 5. CDR3 loop: CASSVEGAGDTEAFF. The CDR3 DNA follows: TGTGCCAGCAGCGTAGAGGGGGCAGGCGACACTGAAGCTTTCTTT.

This clonotype came up many times. The chain is built from TRBV3-1 and TRBJ2-5; no clear D gene. The V end was cut by 3 bases, the J end by 3 bases, with 8 bases between. Germline CDR1 is LGHDT and CDR2 is YNNKEL (reference sequence). The CDR3 runs to 13 residues. CDR3 protein: CASSQKGKETQYF. The CDR3, as DNA: TGTGCCAGCAGCCAGAAGGGCAAAGAGACCCAGTACTTC.

The chain is built from TRBV30 and TRBJ1-4; no clear D gene. CDR3 length equals 12 residues. The V gene lost 3 bases and the J gene lost 13 bases, with 15 bases spanning the gap. Germline V gene sequence: CDR1 GTSNPN, CDR2 SVGIG (reference sequence). DNA for the CDR3: TGTGCCTGGAGGAGCACCAGTACTTCACTGTTTTTT. It yields the protein CAWRSTSTSLFF. The full variable domain, completed using reference TRBV30 and TRBJ1-4, is SQTIHQWPATLVQPVGSPLSLECTVEGTSNPNLYWYRQAAGRGLQLLFYSVGIGQISSEVPQNLSASRPQDRQFILSSKKLLLSDSGFYLCAWRSTSTSLFFGSGTQLSVL.

The gene calls are TRBV9 and TRBJ1-1, with D perhaps matching TRBD1 (6 bases). V lost 3 bases, J lost 1 base, and 13 bases lay in between. The CDR3 spans 15 residues. Looked up from germline, CDR1 is SGDLS and CDR2 is YYNGEE. The chain's CDR3 is CASSETGLANTEAFF. CDR3 coding DNA: TGTGCCAGCAGCGAAACAGGGTTGGCGAACACTGAAGCTTTCTTT.

This clonotype was found a few times. The CDR3 region has the DNA TGTGCCAGCAGTTTTGGGACAGGGGAAGTTGGTGGCTACACCTTC. As protein: CASSFGTGEVGGYTF. The chain recombines TRBV12-3 or TRBV12-4 with TRBJ1-2; 10 nucleotides match TRBD1. V trimming: 3 bases; J trimming: 7 bases; junction bases outside the gene matches: 8. This CDR3 spans 15 amino acids.

This chain joins TRBV20-1 and TRBJ1-2; possible D gene TRBD1, 6 bases. Germline loops: CDR1 DFQATT, CDR2 SNEGSKA (reference sequence). Trimming stripped 4 bases from V and 0 bases from J, with 6 bases between. The CDR3 is 12 amino acids. The CDR3 protein is CSAKGANYGYTF. The CDR3 DNA reads as TGCAGTGCTAAGGGGGCTAACTATGGCTACACCTTC.

In this sample, this clonotype turned up a few times. V is TRBV20-1 and J is TRBJ2-1; 8 bases are shared with TRBD1. This CDR3 has 15 amino acids. V shed 7 bases, J shed 2 bases, and the junction held 10 bases outside the gene matches. Germline V gene lookup returns CDR1 DFQATT and CDR2 SNEGSKA (reference sequence). CDR3 amino acids: CSGRLGTGAYNEQFF. The CDR3, as DNA: TGCAGTGGCCGACTGGGGACAGGAGCCTACAATGAGCAGTTCTTC.

This chain links TRBV20-1 with TRBJ2-7; D gene ambiguous. The CDR3 runs 15 residues. CDR1 and CDR2 (germline): DFQATT, SNEGSKA (reference sequence). V lost 3 bases to trimming and J lost 0 bases, with 15 bases between them. The CDR3 is CSASPRPSPSYEQYF. For the CDR3, the DNA is TGCAGTGCTAGCCCCAGGCCCTCTCCCTCCTACGAGCAGTACTTC.

This clonotype was seen more than once but under ten times. V gene TRBV27 combines with J gene TRBJ1-6, with D tentatively TRBD1 (5 bases). Germline V gene data show CDR1 as MNHEY and CDR2 as SMNVEV (reference sequence). The CDR3 totals 12 residues. V was shortened by 3 bases and J by 9 bases, with 6 bases between the two germline ends. The CDR3 DNA follows: TGTGCCAGCAGTTTCCAGGGTTCACCCCTCCACTTT. As protein: CASSFQGSPLHF.

This chain joins TRBV20-1 and TRBJ2-7; D perhaps matches TRBD1 (6 bases). V was trimmed by 5 bases and J by 3 bases, leaving 20 bases between them. The CDR3 runs 15 residues. The germline V gene encodes CDR1 DFQATT and CDR2 SNEGSKA (reference sequence). The CDR3 bases are TGCAGTGCTCGGATACAGGGATTCACATTCTACGAGCAGTACTTC. Its protein product is CSARIQGFTFYEQYF.

This clonotype was recorded at least ten times. J is TRBJ2-2 and V is TRBV14; D gene ambiguous. Germline V gene data show CDR1 as SGHDN and CDR2 as FVKESK. V was clipped by 0 bases and J by 3 bases, with 14 bases between them. CDR3 length: 17 amino acids. CDR3 sequence: CASSQEWARADTGELFF. In DNA, the CDR3 is TGTGCCAGCAGCCAAGAATGGGCCAGAGCTGACACCGGGGAGCTGTTTTTT.